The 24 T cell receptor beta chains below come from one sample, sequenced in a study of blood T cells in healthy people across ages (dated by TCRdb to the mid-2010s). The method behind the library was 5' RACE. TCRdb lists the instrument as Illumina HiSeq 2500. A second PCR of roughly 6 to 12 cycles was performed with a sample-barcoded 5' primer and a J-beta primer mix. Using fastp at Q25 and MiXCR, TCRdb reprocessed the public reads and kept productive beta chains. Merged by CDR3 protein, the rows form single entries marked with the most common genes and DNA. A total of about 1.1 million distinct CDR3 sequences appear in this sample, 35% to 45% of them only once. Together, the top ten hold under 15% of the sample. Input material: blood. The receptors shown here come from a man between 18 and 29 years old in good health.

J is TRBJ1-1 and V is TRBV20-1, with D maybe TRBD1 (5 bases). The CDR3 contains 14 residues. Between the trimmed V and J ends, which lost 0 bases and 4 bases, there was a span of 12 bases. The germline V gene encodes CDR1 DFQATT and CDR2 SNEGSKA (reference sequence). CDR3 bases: TGCAGTGCTAGAGAGACTAGGGGCCGCACTGAAGCTTTCTTT. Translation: CSARETRGRTEAFF.

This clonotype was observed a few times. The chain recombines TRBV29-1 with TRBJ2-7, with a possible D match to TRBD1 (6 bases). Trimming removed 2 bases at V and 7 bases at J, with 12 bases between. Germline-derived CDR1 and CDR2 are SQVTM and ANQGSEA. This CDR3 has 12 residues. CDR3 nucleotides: TGCAGCGTTGAATGGGACACGCCAGAGCAGTACTTC. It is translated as CSVEWDTPEQYF.

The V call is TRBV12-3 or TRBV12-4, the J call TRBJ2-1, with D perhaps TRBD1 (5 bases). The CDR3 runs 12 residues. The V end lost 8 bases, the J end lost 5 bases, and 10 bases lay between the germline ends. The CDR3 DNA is TGTGCCAGCGCCCCAGGGAACAATGAGCAGTTCTTC. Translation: CASAPGNNEQFF.

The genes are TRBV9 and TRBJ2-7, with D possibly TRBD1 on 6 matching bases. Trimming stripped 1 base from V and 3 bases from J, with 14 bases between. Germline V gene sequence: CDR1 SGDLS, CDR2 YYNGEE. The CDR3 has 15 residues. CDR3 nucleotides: TGTGCCAGCAGCGTAACAGGACAGAACATCTACGAGCAGTACTTC. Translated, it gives CASSVTGQNIYEQYF.

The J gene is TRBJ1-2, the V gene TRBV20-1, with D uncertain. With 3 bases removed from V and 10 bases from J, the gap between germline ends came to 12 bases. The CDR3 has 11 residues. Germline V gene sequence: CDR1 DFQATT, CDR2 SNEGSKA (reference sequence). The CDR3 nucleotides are TGCAGTGCTAGCCGAGAGCCGTTCTACACCTTC. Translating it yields CSASREPFYTF.

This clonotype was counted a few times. CDR3 DNA: TGCGCCAGCAGCCGAGGGAGTCCCTACAATGAGCAGTACTTC. It codes for CASSRGSPYNEQYF. The chain joins TRBV4-1 to TRBJ2-7; weak D call: TRBD2 (5 bases). This CDR3 is built from 14 residues. The V gene lost 4 bases and the J gene lost 7 bases, with 17 bases spanning the gap. Germline V gene data show CDR1 as MGHRA and CDR2 as YSYEKL.

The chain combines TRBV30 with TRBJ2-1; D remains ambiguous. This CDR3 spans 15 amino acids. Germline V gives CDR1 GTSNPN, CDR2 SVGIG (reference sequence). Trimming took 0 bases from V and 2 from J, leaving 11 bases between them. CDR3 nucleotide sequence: TGTGCCTGGAGTGTACGAGGTTCTACCTACAATGAGCAGTTCTTC. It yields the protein CAWSVRGSTYNEQFF.

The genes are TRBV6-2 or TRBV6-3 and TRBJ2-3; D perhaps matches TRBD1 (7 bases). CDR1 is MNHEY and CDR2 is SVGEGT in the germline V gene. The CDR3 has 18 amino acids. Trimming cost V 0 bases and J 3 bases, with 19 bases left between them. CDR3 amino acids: CASSYSRRGPVPTDTQYF. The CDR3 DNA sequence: TGTGCCAGCAGTTACTCGAGGAGGGGGCCAGTCCCGACAGATACGCAGTATTTT.

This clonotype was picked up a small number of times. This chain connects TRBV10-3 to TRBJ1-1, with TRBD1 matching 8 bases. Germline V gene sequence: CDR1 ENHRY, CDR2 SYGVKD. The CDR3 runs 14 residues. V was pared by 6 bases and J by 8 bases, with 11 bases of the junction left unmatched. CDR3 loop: CAIRSSGGASEAFF. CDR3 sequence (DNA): TGTGCCATCAGATCATCAGGGGGCGCCTCAGAAGCTTTCTTT.

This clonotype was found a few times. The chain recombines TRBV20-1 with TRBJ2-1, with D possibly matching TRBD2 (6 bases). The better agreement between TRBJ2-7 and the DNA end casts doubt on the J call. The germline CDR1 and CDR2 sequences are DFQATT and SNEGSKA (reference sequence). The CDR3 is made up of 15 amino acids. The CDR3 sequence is CSARSSGPSYNEQYF. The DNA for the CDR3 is TGCAGTGCTAGATCCAGCGGGCCCTCCTACAATGAGCAGTACTTC.

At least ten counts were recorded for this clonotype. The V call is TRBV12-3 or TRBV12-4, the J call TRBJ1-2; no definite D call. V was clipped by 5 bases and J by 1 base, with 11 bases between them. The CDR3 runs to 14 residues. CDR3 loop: CASSPKRGNYGYTF. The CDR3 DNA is TGTGCCAGCAGTCCGAAACGGGGTAACTATGGCTACACCTTC.

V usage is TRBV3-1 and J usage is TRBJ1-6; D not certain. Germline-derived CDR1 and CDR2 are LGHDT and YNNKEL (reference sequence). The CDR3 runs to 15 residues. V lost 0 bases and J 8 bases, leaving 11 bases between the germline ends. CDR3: CASSQERIRDSPLHF. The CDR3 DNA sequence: TGTGCCAGCAGCCAAGAAAGGATCCGCGATTCACCCCTCCACTTT.

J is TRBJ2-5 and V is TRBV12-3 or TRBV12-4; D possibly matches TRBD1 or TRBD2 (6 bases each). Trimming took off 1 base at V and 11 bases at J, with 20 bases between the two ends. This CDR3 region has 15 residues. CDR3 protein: CASSLEGGGENEQYF. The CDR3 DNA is TGTGCCAGCAGTTTAGAGGGGGGAGGTGAAAATGAGCAGTACTTC.

CDR3 region: CASSFRGDGETQYF. The CDR3 region has the DNA TGTGCCAGCAGTTTTCGGGGAGATGGGGAGACCCAGTACTTC. This chain uses TRBV12-3 or TRBV12-4 with TRBJ2-5, with TRBD2 as a possible D gene (5 bases). CDR3 length equals 14 residues. V was clipped by 3 bases and J by 5 bases, with 13 bases between them.

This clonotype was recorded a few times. DNA of the CDR3: TGCGCCAGCAGCGATACAGGGGACAATGAGCAGTACTTC. Residues: CASSDTGDNEQYF. The gene calls are TRBV5-1 and TRBJ2-5; 7 bases agree with TRBD1. The CDR3 has 13 amino acids. CDR1 and CDR2 (germline): SGHRS, YFSETQ. V gave up 4 bases and J gave up 11 bases; unmatched junction bases: 11.

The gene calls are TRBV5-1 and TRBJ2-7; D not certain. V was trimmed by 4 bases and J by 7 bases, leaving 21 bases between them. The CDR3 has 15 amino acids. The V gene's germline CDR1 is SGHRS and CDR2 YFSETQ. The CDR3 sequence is CASSVYLAVMNEQYF. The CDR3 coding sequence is TGCGCCAGCAGCGTATACCTGGCGGTCATGAATGAGCAGTACTTC.

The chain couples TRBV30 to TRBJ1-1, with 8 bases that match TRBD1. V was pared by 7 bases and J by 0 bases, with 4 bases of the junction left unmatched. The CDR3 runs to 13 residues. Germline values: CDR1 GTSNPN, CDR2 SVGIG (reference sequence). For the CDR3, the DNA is TGTGCCTACCACAGGGGGATGAACACTGAAGCTTTCTTT. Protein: CAYHRGMNTEAFF. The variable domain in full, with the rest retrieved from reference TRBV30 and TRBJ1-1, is SQTIHQWPATLVQPVGSPLSLECTVEGTSNPNLYWYRQAAGRGLQLLFYSVGIGQISSEVPQNLSASRPQDRQFILSSKKLLLSDSGFYLCAYHRGMNTEAFFGQGTRLTVV.

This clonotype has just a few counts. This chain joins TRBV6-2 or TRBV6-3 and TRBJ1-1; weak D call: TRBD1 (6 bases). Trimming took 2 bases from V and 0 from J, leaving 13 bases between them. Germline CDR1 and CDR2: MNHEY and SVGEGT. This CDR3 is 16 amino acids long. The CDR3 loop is CASSYGDPGVNTEAFF. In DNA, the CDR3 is TGTGCCAGCAGTTACGGGGACCCAGGGGTGAACACTGAAGCTTTCTTT.

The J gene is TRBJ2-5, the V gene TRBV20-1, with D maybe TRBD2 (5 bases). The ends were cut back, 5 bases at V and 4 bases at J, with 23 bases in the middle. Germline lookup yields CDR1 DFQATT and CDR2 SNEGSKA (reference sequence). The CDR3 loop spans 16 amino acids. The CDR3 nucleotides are TGCAGTGCTGAGCCTTTGGCAAGCGGCGAGAGAGAGACCCAGTACTTC. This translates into CSAEPLASGERETQYF.

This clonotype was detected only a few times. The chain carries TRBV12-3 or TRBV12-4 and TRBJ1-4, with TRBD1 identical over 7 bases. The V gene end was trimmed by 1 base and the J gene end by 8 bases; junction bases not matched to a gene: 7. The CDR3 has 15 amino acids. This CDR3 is CASSLGTGVREKLFF. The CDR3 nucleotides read TGTGCCAGCAGTTTAGGGACAGGAGTTAGGGAAAAACTGTTTTTT.

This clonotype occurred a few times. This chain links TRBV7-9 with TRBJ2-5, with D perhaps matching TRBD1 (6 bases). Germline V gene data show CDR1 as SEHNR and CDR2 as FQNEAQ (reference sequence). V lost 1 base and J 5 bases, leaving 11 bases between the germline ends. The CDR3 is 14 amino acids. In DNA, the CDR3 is TGTGCCAGCAGCTTAGAGACAGGAATTGAGACCCAGTACTTC. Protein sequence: CASSLETGIETQYF.

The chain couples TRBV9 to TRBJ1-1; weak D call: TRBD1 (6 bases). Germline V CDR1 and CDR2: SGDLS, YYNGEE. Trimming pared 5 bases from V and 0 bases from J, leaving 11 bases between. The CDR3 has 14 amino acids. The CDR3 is CASSSWDMNTEAFF. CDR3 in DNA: TGTGCCAGCAGTTCGTGGGACATGAACACTGAAGCTTTCTTT.

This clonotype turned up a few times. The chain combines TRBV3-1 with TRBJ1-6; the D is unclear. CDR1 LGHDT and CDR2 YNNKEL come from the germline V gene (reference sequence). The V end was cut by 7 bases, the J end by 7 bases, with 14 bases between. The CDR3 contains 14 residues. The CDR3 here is CASTPSIWNSPLHF. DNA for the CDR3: TGTGCCAGCACCCCCTCGATTTGGAATTCACCCCTCCACTTT.

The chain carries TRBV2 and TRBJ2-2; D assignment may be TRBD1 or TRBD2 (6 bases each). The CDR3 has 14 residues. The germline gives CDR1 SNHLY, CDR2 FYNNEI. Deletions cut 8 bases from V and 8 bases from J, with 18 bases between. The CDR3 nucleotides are TGTGCCAGCGGGGGGCGTCGTCCTGGGGGGGAGCTGTTTTTT. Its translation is CASGGRRPGGELFF.